This T cell receptor beta chain was profiled in a study of CD8 T cells in Susac syndrome. Study in general: The Susac syndrome patients that were sequenced included six with active disease and fewer than 10 in remission.

As to this clonotype: Its antigen remains unknown.

The RNA input was 0.5 to 1 ug, and it was reverse transcribed with random hexamers. TCRdb passed the immunoSEQ multiplex PCR reads through MiXCR, listing each CDR3 protein once. Of about 200,000 distinct CDR3 sequences in the sample, about 91% are singletons; the top ten hold approximately 0.09%. Trimming removed 10 bases at V and 0 bases at J, with 12 bases between. This CDR3 has 13 amino acids. Germline V lookup: CDR1 MDHEN, CDR2 SYDVKM. Findings of the study overall: The CD4+ T cell repertoire of patients with Susac syndrome showed no detectable clonal expansion.

CD8+ and CD4+ T cells from blood underwent TCR beta sequencing. The J gene is TRBJ1-2, the V gene TRBV28; D not certain. The sequence was collected from a human donor with Susac syndrome. The specimen was CD4+ T cells from PBMCs. The DNA for the CDR3 is TGTGCCATCACCAGCCGGACTAACTATGGCTACACCTTC. Protein sequence: CAITSRTNYGYTF.